Detailed here is one TCR beta chain. Its antigen is not known. The sample comes from a study of CD8 T cells in ankylosing spondylitis. The study, taken as a whole, reports: According to the report, clones linked to the disease were significantly enriched in matched synovial fluid samples taken from ankylosing spondylitis patients. A TCR beta motif made of fewer than 10 highly homologous variants seemed typical of ankylosing spondylitis blood. Earlier work had already found some motif variants in reactive arthritis synovial fluid and blood.

TCRdb independently ran MiXCR on the 5' RACE reads; one entry per CDR3 protein. The sample carries around 100,000 distinct CDR3 sequences, approximately 25% recorded once. The sequencing sample was made of synovial fluid, either unsorted or a sorted T cell fraction (not recorded which). The clonotype comes from a male donor with ankylosing spondylitis.

CDR3 amino acids: CSARALKAQYF. CDR3 bases: TGCAGTGCTAGAGCCCTTAAGGCGCAGTATTTT. V usage is TRBV20-1 and J usage is TRBJ2-3, with D unclear. V was clipped by 1 base and J by 10 bases, with 9 bases between them. The CDR3 covers 11 residues. Looked up from germline, CDR1 is DFQATT and CDR2 is SNEGSKA (reference sequence).